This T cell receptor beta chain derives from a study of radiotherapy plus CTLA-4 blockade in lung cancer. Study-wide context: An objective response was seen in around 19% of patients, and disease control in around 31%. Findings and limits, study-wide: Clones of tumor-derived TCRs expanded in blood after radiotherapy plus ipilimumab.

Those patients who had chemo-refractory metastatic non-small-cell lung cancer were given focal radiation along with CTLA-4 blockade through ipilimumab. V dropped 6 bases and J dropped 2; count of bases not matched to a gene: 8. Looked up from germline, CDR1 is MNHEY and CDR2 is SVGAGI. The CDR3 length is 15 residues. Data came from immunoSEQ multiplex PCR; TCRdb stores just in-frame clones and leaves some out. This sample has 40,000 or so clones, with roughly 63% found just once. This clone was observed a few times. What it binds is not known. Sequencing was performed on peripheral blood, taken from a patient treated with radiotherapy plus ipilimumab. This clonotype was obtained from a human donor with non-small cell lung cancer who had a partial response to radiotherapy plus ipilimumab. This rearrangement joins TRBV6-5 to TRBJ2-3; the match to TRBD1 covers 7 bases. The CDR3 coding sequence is TGTGCCAGCAGAATTTTGGGACAGTCCACAGATACGCAGTATTTT. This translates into CASRILGQSTDTQYF.